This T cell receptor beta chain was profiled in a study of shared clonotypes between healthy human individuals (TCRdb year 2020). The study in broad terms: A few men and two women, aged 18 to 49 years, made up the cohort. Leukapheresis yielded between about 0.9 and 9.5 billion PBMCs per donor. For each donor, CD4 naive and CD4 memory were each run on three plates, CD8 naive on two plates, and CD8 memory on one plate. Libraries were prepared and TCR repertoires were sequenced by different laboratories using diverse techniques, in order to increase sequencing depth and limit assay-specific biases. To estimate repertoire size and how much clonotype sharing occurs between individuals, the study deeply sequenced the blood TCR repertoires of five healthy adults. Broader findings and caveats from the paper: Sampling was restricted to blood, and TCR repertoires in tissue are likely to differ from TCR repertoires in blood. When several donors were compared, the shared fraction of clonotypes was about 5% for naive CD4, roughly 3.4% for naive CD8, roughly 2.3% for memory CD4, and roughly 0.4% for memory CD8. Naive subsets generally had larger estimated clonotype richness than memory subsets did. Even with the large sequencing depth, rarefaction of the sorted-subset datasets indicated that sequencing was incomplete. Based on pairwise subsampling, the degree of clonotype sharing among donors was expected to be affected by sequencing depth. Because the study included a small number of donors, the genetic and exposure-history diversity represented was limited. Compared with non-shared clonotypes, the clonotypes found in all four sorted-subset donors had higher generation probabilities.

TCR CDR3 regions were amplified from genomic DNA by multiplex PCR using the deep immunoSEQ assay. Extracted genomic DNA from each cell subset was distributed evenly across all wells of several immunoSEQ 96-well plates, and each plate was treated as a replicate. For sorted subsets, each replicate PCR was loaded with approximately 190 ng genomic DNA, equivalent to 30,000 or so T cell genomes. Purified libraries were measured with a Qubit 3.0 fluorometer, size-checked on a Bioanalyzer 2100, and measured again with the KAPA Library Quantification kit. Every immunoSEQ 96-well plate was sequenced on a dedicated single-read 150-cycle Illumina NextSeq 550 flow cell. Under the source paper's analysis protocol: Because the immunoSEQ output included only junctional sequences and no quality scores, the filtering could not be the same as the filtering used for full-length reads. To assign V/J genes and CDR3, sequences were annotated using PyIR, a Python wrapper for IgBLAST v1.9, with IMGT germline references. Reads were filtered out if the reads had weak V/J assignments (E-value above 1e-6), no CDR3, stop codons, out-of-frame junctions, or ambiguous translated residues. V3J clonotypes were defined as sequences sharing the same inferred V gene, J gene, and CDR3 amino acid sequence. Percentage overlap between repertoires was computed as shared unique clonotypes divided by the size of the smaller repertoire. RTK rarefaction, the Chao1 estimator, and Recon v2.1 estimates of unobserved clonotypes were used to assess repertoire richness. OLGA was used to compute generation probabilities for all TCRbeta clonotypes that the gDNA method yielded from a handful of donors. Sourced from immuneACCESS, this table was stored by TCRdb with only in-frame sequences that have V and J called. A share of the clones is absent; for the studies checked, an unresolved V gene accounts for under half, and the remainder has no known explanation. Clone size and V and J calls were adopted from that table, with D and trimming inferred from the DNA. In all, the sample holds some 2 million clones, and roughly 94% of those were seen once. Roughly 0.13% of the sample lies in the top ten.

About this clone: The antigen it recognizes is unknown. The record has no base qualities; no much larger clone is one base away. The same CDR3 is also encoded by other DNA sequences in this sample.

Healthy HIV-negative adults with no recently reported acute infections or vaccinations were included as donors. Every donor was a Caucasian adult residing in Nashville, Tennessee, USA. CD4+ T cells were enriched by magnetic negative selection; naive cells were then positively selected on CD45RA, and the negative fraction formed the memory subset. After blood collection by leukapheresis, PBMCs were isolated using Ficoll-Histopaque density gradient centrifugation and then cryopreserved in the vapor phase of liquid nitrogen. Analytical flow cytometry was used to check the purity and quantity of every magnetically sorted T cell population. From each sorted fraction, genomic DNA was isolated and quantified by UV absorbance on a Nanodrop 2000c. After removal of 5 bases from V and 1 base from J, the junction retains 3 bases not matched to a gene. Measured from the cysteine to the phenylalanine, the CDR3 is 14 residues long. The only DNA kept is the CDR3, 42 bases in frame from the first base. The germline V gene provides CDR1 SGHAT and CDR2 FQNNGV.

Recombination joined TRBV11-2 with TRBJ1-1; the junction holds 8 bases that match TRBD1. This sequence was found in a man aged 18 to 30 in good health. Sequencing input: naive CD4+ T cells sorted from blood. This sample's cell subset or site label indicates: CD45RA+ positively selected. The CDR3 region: CASSPGGGNTEAFF. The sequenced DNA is TGTGCCAGCAGCCCAGGGGGCGGGAACACTGAAGCTTTCTTT.